This T cell receptor (beta chain) was sequenced for a study of T cell responses to AZD1222 COVID-19 vaccine. Assay: immunoSEQ multiplex PCR; the TCRdb copy retains only in-frame clones and omits some. The repertoire includes 45,000 to 55,000 clones, 65% to 85% of them detected once, and 20% to 25% sits in the top ten. In this sample, this clone turned up once. Germline CDR1 and CDR2: LGHNT and FRNRAP. The V end lost 4 bases, the J end lost 5 bases, and 20 bases lay between the germline ends. The CDR3 extends over 16 amino acids. This receptor was obtained from an adult in good health. The sequencing used peripheral blood, collected on day 0 of MenACWY control vaccination. This sequence joins TRBV12-5 and TRBJ1-1; D unclear. In DNA, the CDR3 is TGTGCTAGTGGTTCGGGCAGCATCCTCCCTGAAACTGAAGCTTTCTTT. It translates to CASGSGSILPETEAFF.